Described below is a single T cell receptor (beta chain) sequence and its context. CDR3 length equals 14 residues. V shed 6 bases, J shed 4 bases, and the junction held 6 bases outside the gene matches. Germline values: CDR1 SNHLY, CDR2 FYNNEI. The record originates from a study of OX40 agonist ivuxolimab in advanced cancers. The protocol was immunoSEQ multiplex PCR, while the TCRdb copy is restricted to in-frame clones and leaves out a portion. The profile shows about 67,000 clones, about 85% of them singletons. This sample comprised CD4+ or CD8+ T cells sorted from blood, obtained in a trial of the OX40 agonist ivuxolimab. The receptor comes from an adult with an advanced solid tumor such as melanoma, head and neck, liver or kidney cancer. The rearrangement links TRBV2 to TRBJ2-3; 8 nucleotides align to TRBD1. This chain's CDR3 is CASRRDRSADTQYF. CDR3 DNA sequence: TGTGCCAGCAGGCGGGACAGGAGCGCAGATACGCAGTATTTT.